This record concerns one T cell receptor beta chain sequence. What it binds is unknown. Sequencing followed a ViraFEST assay step that expanded antigen-specific CD4+ T cells with viral peptide pools. An approximately 10-day culture period preceded the isolation of CD4+ T cells. Negative nucleocapsid antibody tests before and after vaccination confirmed no previous SARS-CoV-2 infection. Method: immunoSEQ multiplex PCR; TCRdb's copy keeps in-frame clones and lacks some. The profile covers 25,000 to 30,000 clones, with roughly 73% appearing a single time and approximately 20% taken by the ten largest. Per the germline V gene, CDR1 is SGHVS and CDR2 is FQNEAQ. The V segment lost 5 bases and the J segment 6 bases; nucleotides outside the gene matches: 10. This CDR3 is built from 15 residues. This record comes from a study of vaccination effects on CD4 cells after COVID-19. Turning to the study itself: Participants were vaccinated with two doses of either the BNT162b2 or mRNA-1273 vaccine. Broader study findings: Limitations: small convalescent group and missing early post-infection timepoints. Whether induced by infection or by vaccine, clones showed marked clonal contraction late after vaccination. Nearly all vaccine-induced clones in healthy recipients recognized only SARS-CoV-2.

The sample here was CD4+ T cells from PBMCs cultured with HCoV-NL63 spike peptides, taken before COVID-19 vaccination. The chain carries TRBV7-8 and TRBJ1-5; 7 bases are shared with TRBD1. This clonotype originated in a human donor who received a COVID-19 vaccine. The CDR3 region has the DNA TGTGCCAGCAGCCCCCAGGGGGGGGAAGGTCAGCCCCAGCATTTT. It specifies CASSPQGGEGQPQHF.